This T cell receptor beta chain was documented in a study of blood T cells in healthy people across ages. With a J-beta primer mix and a sample-barcoded 5' primer, a second PCR ran 7 to 11 cycles. MiXCR was run by TCRdb on the 5' RACE reads, yielding one entry per CDR3 protein. The table includes roughly 860,000 distinct CDR3 sequences, 62% detected once. This CDR3 has 18 amino acids. CDR1 MGHRA and CDR2 YSYEKL come from the germline V gene. The J segment lost 6 bases and the V segment lost 2 bases, leaving 16 bases of the junction unmatched. The material sequenced was blood. The clonotype originates from a man between 25 and 39 years old in good health. The J gene is TRBJ2-1, the V gene TRBV4-1; 7 bases line up with TRBD1. CDR3 sequence: CASSQNWGTEQWVNEQFF. The CDR3 DNA follows: TGCGCCAGCAGCCAAAATTGGGGGACAGAGCAGTGGGTCAATGAGCAGTTCTTC.